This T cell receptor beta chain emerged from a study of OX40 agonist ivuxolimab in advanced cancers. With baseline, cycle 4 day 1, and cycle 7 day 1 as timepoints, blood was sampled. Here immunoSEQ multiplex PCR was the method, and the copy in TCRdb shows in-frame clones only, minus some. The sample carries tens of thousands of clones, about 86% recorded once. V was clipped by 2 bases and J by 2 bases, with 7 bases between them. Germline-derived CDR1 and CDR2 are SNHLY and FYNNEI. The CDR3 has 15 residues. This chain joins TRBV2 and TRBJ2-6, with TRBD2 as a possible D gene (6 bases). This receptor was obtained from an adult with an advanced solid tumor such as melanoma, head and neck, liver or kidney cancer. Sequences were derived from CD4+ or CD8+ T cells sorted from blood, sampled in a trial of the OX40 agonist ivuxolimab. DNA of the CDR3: TGTGCCAGCAGTGAACCGGGGGCTGGGGCCAACGTCCTGACTTTC. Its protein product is CASSEPGAGANVLTF.